A single sample gave rise to the 32 T cell receptor beta chains below, sequenced in a study of blood T cells in healthy people across ages (dated by TCRdb to between 2014 and 2016). Library preparation employed 5' RACE. The sequencer was an Illumina HiSeq 2500. A second PCR of about 7 to 12 cycles was run with a J-beta primer mix and a sample-barcoded 5' primer. The public reads were run again by TCRdb, first through fastp at Q25 and then through MiXCR, and only productive beta chains were kept. Rows are unified per CDR3 protein, each entry keeping the most common DNA and genes. Counted in this sample were around 1,500,000 distinct CDR3 sequences; 42% of them appeared once. The ten largest account for around 8% of the sample. Sequences were obtained from blood. These receptors were taken from a woman in her late teens or twenties in good health.

The genes are TRBV5-4 and TRBJ2-3; D might be TRBD2 (7 bases). Per the germline V gene, CDR1 is SGHNT and CDR2 is YYREEE (reference sequence). With 1 base removed from V and 13 bases from J, the gap between germline ends came to 13 bases. This CDR3 is built from 12 residues. The CDR3 sequence is CASSLIGGGEYF. CDR3 nucleotide sequence: TGTGCCAGCAGCTTGATCGGCGGGGGCGAGTATTTT.

This clonotype was seen only a few times. This sequence joins TRBV3-1 and TRBJ1-2; D is unclear. V was shortened by 0 bases and J by 8 bases, with 19 bases between the two germline ends. This CDR3 region has 16 residues. The V gene's germline CDR1 is LGHDT and CDR2 YNNKEL (reference sequence). The DNA of the CDR3 is TGTGCCAGCAGCCAAGATAGCGGCCTAACTCCCGGGGGCTACACCTTC. It is translated as CASSQDSGLTPGGYTF.

The chain joins TRBV4-1 to TRBJ1-2, with unresolved D. The CDR3 contains 15 residues. Germline values: CDR1 MGHRA, CDR2 YSYEKL. V lost 0 bases to trimming and J lost 1 base, with 9 bases between them. In DNA form, the CDR3 reads TGCGCCAGCAGCCAAGATCTTCAAGATAACTATGGCTACACCTTC. As protein: CASSQDLQDNYGYTF.

The J gene is TRBJ2-3, the V gene TRBV5-1; 14 bases match TRBD2. After removal of 4 bases from V and 1 base from J, the junction contained 5 bases not matched to a gene. The CDR3 extends over 17 amino acids. CDR1 is SGHRS and CDR2 is YFSETQ in the germline V gene. CDR3 DNA: TGCGCCAGCAGCACGGGACTAGCGGGGGCCCGCACAGATACGCAGTATTTT. Its translation: CASSTGLAGARTDTQYF. The whole variable domain, remainder taken from reference TRBV5-1 and TRBJ2-3, is KAGVTQTPRYLIKTRGQQVTLSCSPISGHRSVSWYQQTPGQGLQFLFEYFSETQRNKGNFPGRFSGRQFSNSRSEMNVSTLELGDSALYLCASSTGLAGARTDTQYFGPGTRLTVL.

The chain uses TRBV20-1 and TRBJ2-1, with D tentatively TRBD2 (7 bases). CDR3 length: 17 amino acids. Trimming cost V 5 bases and J 0 bases, with 20 bases left between them. Per the germline V gene, CDR1 is DFQATT and CDR2 is SNEGSKA (reference sequence). The CDR3 sequence: CSAPSGGGSYSYNEQFF. The CDR3 DNA is TGCAGTGCTCCTTCCGGGGGCGGGAGCTACTCCTACAATGAGCAGTTCTTC.

The chain uses TRBV10-3 and TRBJ1-2, with a possible D match to TRBD1 (6 bases). CDR1 and CDR2 (germline): ENHRY, SYGVKD. The CDR3 extends over 14 amino acids. Trimming shortened V by 3 bases and J by 2 bases, and 10 bases separated the two germline ends. The CDR3 sequence is CAISDHGQNYGYTF. DNA of the CDR3: TGTGCCATCAGTGACCACGGACAGAACTATGGCTACACCTTC.

J is TRBJ1-2 and V is TRBV30; 7 bases fit TRBD1. V trimming: 0 bases; J trimming: 9 bases; junction bases outside the gene matches: 13. Per germline, CDR1 GTSNPN and CDR2 SVGIG (reference sequence). This CDR3 spans 15 amino acids. CDR3 DNA sequence: TGTGCCTGGAGTGTACCTTGGACAGGAGTTTTCAGCTACACCTTC. It translates to CAWSVPWTGVFSYTF. Combining the CDR3 with reference TRBV30 and TRBJ1-2 gives the whole variable domain SQTIHQWPATLVQPVGSPLSLECTVEGTSNPNLYWYRQAAGRGLQLLFYSVGIGQISSEVPQNLSASRPQDRQFILSSKKLLLSDSGFYLCAWSVPWTGVFSYTFGSGTRLTVV.

There are a few counts of this clonotype. The chain's CDR3 is CASSLREAGYNEQFF. The CDR3 DNA is TGTGCCAGCAGCCTACGGGAGGCGGGATACAATGAGCAGTTCTTC. This sequence joins TRBV6-1 and TRBJ2-1, with 7 bases aligning to TRBD2. The germline V gene has CDR1 MNHNS and CDR2 SASEGT. After removal of 6 bases from V and 4 bases from J, the junction contained 9 bases not matched to a gene. The CDR3 consists of 15 residues.

This clonotype has just one count. The chain links TRBV5-1 to TRBJ2-3; D unclear. The CDR3 has 17 residues. Germline CDR1 and CDR2: SGHRS and YFSETQ. V lost 1 base and J lost 2, with 17 bases in between. CDR3 sequence reads: CASSLSTGLQITDTQYF. DNA of the CDR3: TGCGCCAGCAGCTTGTCGACCGGGCTTCAAATCACAGATACGCAGTATTTT.

The rearrangement joins TRBV13 to TRBJ2-5; D gene unclear. CDR1 PRHDT and CDR2 FYEKMQ come from the germline V gene (reference sequence). The length of the CDR3 is 16 residues. V lost 0 bases to trimming and J lost 11 bases, with 22 bases between them. The CDR3 here is CASSLGGSARNNEQYF. The CDR3 bases are TGTGCCAGCAGCTTAGGTGGGTCAGCGCGAAACAATGAGCAGTACTTC.

The chain combines TRBV5-1 with TRBJ2-4; 8 bases line up with TRBD1. Per germline, CDR1 SGHRS and CDR2 YFSETQ. The CDR3 extends over 15 amino acids. V dropped 7 bases and J dropped 13; count of bases not matched to a gene: 19. The CDR3, as DNA: TGCGCCAGCCACGGACAGGGAGCGGCAAACAGGGAGCAGTACTTC. It encodes CASHGQGAANREQYF.

This chain uses TRBV9 with TRBJ2-3; D possibly matches TRBD1 or TRBD2 (5 bases each). Trimming took 4 bases from V and 0 from J, leaving 12 bases between them. The CDR3 loop spans 15 amino acids. Germline V lookup: CDR1 SGDLS, CDR2 YYNGEE. CDR3 residues: CASSTGAGSTDTQYF. CDR3 DNA sequence: TGTGCCAGCAGCACCGGGGCTGGAAGCACAGATACGCAGTATTTT. The entire variable domain, with the rest obtained from reference TRBV9 and TRBJ2-3, is as follows: DSGVTQTPKHLITATGQRVTLRCSPRSGDLSVYWYQQSLDQGLQFLIQYYNGEERAKGNILERFSAQQFPDLHSELNLSSLELGDSALYFCASSTGAGSTDTQYFGPGTRLTVL.

Only one count was recorded for this clonotype. V is TRBV7-9 and J is TRBJ2-5; D is possibly TRBD1 or TRBD2 (5 bases each). Germline V gene data show CDR1 as SEHNR and CDR2 as FQNEAQ (reference sequence). Trimming shortened V by 4 bases and J by 5 bases, and 8 bases separated the two germline ends. CDR3 size: 12 residues. CDR3 residues: CASSWDEETQYF. The DNA of the CDR3 is TGTGCCAGCAGCTGGGACGAGGAGACCCAGTACTTC. The full variable domain, its missing parts supplied by reference TRBV7-9 and TRBJ2-5, is DTGVSQNPRHKITKRGQNVTFRCDPISEHNRLYWYRQTLGQGPEFLTYFQNEAQLEKSRLLSDRFSAERPKGSFSTLEIQRTEQGDSAMYLCASSWDEETQYFGPGTRLLVL.

The V and J genes are TRBV24-1 and TRBJ2-1; 13 nucleotides align to TRBD2. The germline gives CDR1 KGHDR, CDR2 SFDVKD. The CDR3 spans 18 residues. J gave up 5 bases and V 8 bases, and 14 bases lay outside the gene matches. CDR3 protein: CATTPARLAGGANNEQFF. As DNA, the CDR3 is TGTGCCACCACTCCCGCCCGACTAGCGGGGGGCGCAAACAATGAGCAGTTCTTC.

There are a few counts of this clonotype. This chain links TRBV4-1 with TRBJ2-7; D perhaps matches TRBD2 (5 bases). V lost 1 base, J lost 5 bases, and 9 bases lay in between. The CDR3 contains 13 residues. Germline V lookup: CDR1 MGHRA, CDR2 YSYEKL. CDR3 coding DNA: TGCGCCAGCAGCCAAGTGGCCGGGGACGAGCAGTACTTC. Translating gives CASSQVAGDEQYF.

This clonotype was counted only a few times. This chain links TRBV7-8 with TRBJ1-5; a possible D gene is TRBD1 (5 bases). Germline V gene lookup returns CDR1 SGHVS and CDR2 FQNEAQ. This CDR3 region has 13 residues. V was pared by 3 bases and J by 5 bases, with 8 bases between. CDR3 region: CASSFDSHQPQHF. The DNA of the CDR3 is TGTGCCAGCAGCTTTGACAGTCATCAGCCCCAGCATTTT.

The chain uses TRBV27 and TRBJ1-2; 7 bases are shared with TRBD1. CDR3 size: 17 residues. CDR1 is MNHEY, CDR2 SMNVEV, per germline (reference sequence). The J segment lost 0 bases and the V segment lost 4 bases, leaving 11 bases of the junction unmatched. The CDR3 is CASSSGMGQTSNYGYTF. The CDR3 DNA reads as TGTGCCAGCAGTTCGGGAATGGGACAGACGTCTAACTATGGCTACACCTTC.

The CDR3 loop is CASSLNSGGIYNEQFF. In DNA form, the CDR3 reads TGTGCCAGCAGCTTAAATAGCGGGGGGATCTACAATGAGCAGTTCTTC. The J gene is TRBJ2-1, the V gene TRBV7-2, with TRBD2 identical over 10 bases. The germline V gene has CDR1 SGHTA and CDR2 FQGNSA. This CDR3 is built from 16 residues. With 2 bases clipped from V and 3 bases from J, the junction kept 4 bases outside the gene matches.

This clonotype is a singleton in its sample. The rearrangement joins TRBV6-5 to TRBJ1-1; D unclear. The V and J ends lost 10 bases and 3 bases respectively, with 15 bases between them. CDR1 MNHEY and CDR2 SVGAGI come from the germline V gene. The CDR3 is 13 amino acids. CDR3 DNA sequence: TGTGCCAACGGGCTCCGGGTCTACACTGAAGCTTTCTTT. It encodes CANGLRVYTEAFF.

This clonotype has more than one count but fewer than ten. The chain joins TRBV4-1 to TRBJ2-3; 7 bases fit TRBD2. Losses at the gene ends were 4 bases for V and 4 bases for J; bases not matched to a gene: 5. CDR3 length: 14 amino acids. Germline assignment: CDR1 MGHRA and CDR2 YSYEKL. The CDR3 protein is CASSPGLQSDTQYF. In DNA, the CDR3 is TGCGCCAGCAGCCCGGGACTACAATCAGATACGCAGTATTTT.

This clonotype showed up just a few times. The chain has TRBV27 and TRBJ1-1; 8 bases map to TRBD1. Trimming cost V 3 bases and J 3 bases; bases outside gene matches: 0. The CDR3 totals 13 residues. Germline assignment: CDR1 MNHEY and CDR2 SMNVEV (reference sequence). The CDR3 sequence is CASSFRGHTEAFF. Here the CDR3 DNA reads TGTGCCAGCAGTTTCAGGGGGCACACTGAAGCTTTCTTT.

This clonotype was picked up a small number of times. The gene calls are TRBV30 and TRBJ1-2; 11 nucleotides match TRBD1. CDR3 length: 15 residues. J was trimmed by 1 base and V by 4 bases; bases with no gene match: 5. Germline V lookup: CDR1 GTSNPN, CDR2 SVGIG (reference sequence). The CDR3 sequence is CAWKGTGGLNYGYTF. CDR3 DNA: TGTGCCTGGAAAGGGACAGGGGGACTTAACTATGGCTACACCTTC.

This clonotype occurred a few times. A single base separates this from a much larger clone, so it may be a read error. The chain uses TRBV3-1 and TRBJ2-3; TRBD2 matches 10 bases. CDR1 is LGHDT and CDR2 is YNNKEL in the germline V gene (reference sequence). There are 15 residues in the CDR3. CDR3: CASSFSGGGTDTRYF. The DNA of the CDR3 is TGTGCCAGCAGCTTCAGCGGGGGGGGCACAGATACGCGGTATTTT.

This clonotype was counted a few times. This chain uses TRBV27 with TRBJ1-5; a weak D match, TRBD1 (5 bases). CDR3 length equals 14 residues. Germline V gives CDR1 MNHEY, CDR2 SMNVEV (reference sequence). V lost 5 bases and J 4 bases, leaving 12 bases between the germline ends. In nucleotides, the CDR3 is TGTGCCAGCAGTCCCGGGACTCTTAATCAGCCCCAGCATTTT. Its translation: CASSPGTLNQPQHF.

J is TRBJ1-2 and V is TRBV6-1, with D possibly being TRBD1 (6 bases). In germline, CDR1 is MNHNS, CDR2 SASEGT. This CDR3 spans 15 amino acids. V lost 1 base and J 3 bases, leaving 12 bases between the germline ends. The CDR3 sequence: CASSEGPGEDYGYTF. CDR3 bases: TGTGCCAGCAGTGAAGGGCCAGGGGAAGACTATGGCTACACCTTC.

The count of this clonotype is one. V usage is TRBV5-5 and J usage is TRBJ2-7, with TRBD1 matching over 9 bases. The junction had 4 bases not matched to a gene; V was cut back by 6 bases and J by 3 bases. From germline, CDR1 is SGHKS and CDR2 YYEKEE (reference sequence). The CDR3 has 13 amino acids. For the CDR3, the DNA is TGTGCCAGCATTCCGGACAGGGGCTACGAGCAGTACTTC. Protein sequence: CASIPDRGYEQYF.

The gene calls are TRBV4-1 and TRBJ1-5; D is possibly TRBD1 (5 bases). Germline CDR1 and CDR2: MGHRA and YSYEKL. The CDR3 is 14 residues long. Trimming left V 0 bases short and J 7 bases short, with 10 bases between. Written as DNA, the CDR3 is TGCGCCAGCAGCCAAGATAAGGGGATACAGCCCCAGCATTTT. Protein: CASSQDKGIQPQHF.

This clonotype appeared once. This rearrangement joins TRBV7-8 to TRBJ1-1; a possible D gene is TRBD1 (6 bases). The CDR3 runs to 13 residues. Germline-derived CDR1 and CDR2 are SGHVS and FQNEAQ. The V end lost 6 bases, the J end lost 10 bases, and 18 bases lay between the germline ends. CDR3 region: CASRIGGGEGAFF. The CDR3 DNA sequence: TGTGCCAGCAGAATCGGGGGGGGCGAGGGAGCTTTCTTT.

The table lists this clonotype with a few counts. J is TRBJ1-2 and V is TRBV5-1, with D perhaps matching TRBD1 (5 bases). The CDR3 covers 15 residues. The V gene lost 1 base and the J gene lost 3 bases, with 13 bases spanning the gap. Looked up from germline, CDR1 is SGHRS and CDR2 is YFSETQ. CDR3 residues: CASSLKGTPDYGYTF. As DNA, the CDR3 is TGCGCCAGCAGCTTGAAGGGGACTCCAGACTATGGCTACACCTTC.

This sequence joins TRBV7-9 and TRBJ2-7, with TRBD2 matching 14 bases. V trimming: 7 bases; J trimming: 2 bases; junction bases outside the gene matches: 10. Per germline, CDR1 SEHNR and CDR2 FQNEAQ (reference sequence). This CDR3 is built from 17 residues. CDR3 in amino acids: CASTPIGLAGGTYEQYF. The CDR3 DNA is TGTGCCAGCACTCCCATAGGACTAGCGGGAGGCACCTACGAGCAGTACTTC.

The chain links TRBV18 to TRBJ1-1, with D possibly matching TRBD1 (6 bases). The germline CDR1 and CDR2 sequences are KGHSH and LQKENI. The CDR3 has 14 residues. Trimming left V 3 bases short and J 3 bases short, with 11 bases between. This chain's CDR3 is CASSPLGQDTEAFF. As DNA, the CDR3 is TGTGCCAGCTCACCTCTGGGACAAGACACTGAAGCTTTCTTT.

This rearrangement joins TRBV10-3 to TRBJ1-2, with 11 bases identical to TRBD1. The length of the CDR3 is 14 residues. Germline trimming cut 10 bases from V and 5 bases from J; bases unmatched to any gene: 9. Germline assignment: CDR1 ENHRY and CDR2 SYGVKD. DNA of the CDR3: TGTGCCACCAAACCCGGGACAGGGGGGTATGGCTACACCTTC. Protein sequence: CATKPGTGGYGYTF.